A selection of T cell receptor beta chains follows, all from one sample in a study of T cells after yellow fever vaccination. TCRdb processed the 5' RACE reads anew with MiXCR; each CDR3 protein has one entry. The sample lists a few hundred thousand distinct CDR3 sequences, approximately 13% occurring once. Sequenced material: CD4+ T cells sorted from PBMCs, taken 15 days after the yellow fever booster vaccination. The source is a young man who received the YFV17D yellow fever vaccine. CDR3s include the opening cysteine and the closing phenylalanine or tryptophan. The D gene is left open where the match is weak. Some rows mark clone size as missing; the rest say once, few, many or name a class of expanded clone.

J gene,clone size,D gene,V gene,CDR3 DNA,CDR3 protein
TRBJ2-7,NA,TRBD1,TRBV7-2,TGTGCCAGCAGCTTGAACAGGGGGCCCTACGAGCAGTACTTC,CASSLNRGPYEQYF
TRBJ1-1,few,NA,TRBV24-1,TGTGCCACCAGTGAATACGGGGAAGCTTTCTTT,CATSEYGEAFF
TRBJ1-6,many,NA,TRBV7-2,TGTGCCAGCAGCTTAGTACAGGGTCCCCTCCACTTT,CASSLVQGPLHF
TRBJ2-6,few,NA,TRBV5-1,TGCGCCAGCAGCTTGGGACTAAACTCTGGGGCCAACGTCCTGACTTTC,CASSLGLNSGANVLTF
TRBJ1-5,few,NA,TRBV4-1,TGCGCCAGCAGCCAGGGGGTCTTTAGCAATCAGCCCCAGCATTTT,CASSQGVFSNQPQHF
TRBJ2-2,few,TRBD2,TRBV9,TGTGCCAGCAGCGTAGCGGGGGGTCAACCCGGGGAGCTGTTTTTT,CASSVAGGQPGELFF
TRBJ2-4,NA,NA,TRBV27,TGTGCCAGCAGTTACCTGGGAGAAAACATTCAGTACTTC,CASSYLGENIQYF
TRBJ2-3,NA,TRBD1,TRBV5-6,TGTGCCAGCAGCTTTGTGGGACAGGGTCGAGATACGCAGTATTTT,CASSFVGQGRDTQYF
TRBJ1-2,NA,TRBD1,TRBV4-3,TGCGCCAGCAGCCAAGAGTGGGGACAGGGGGTCCATGGCTACACCTTC,CASSQEWGQGVHGYTF
TRBJ2-5,NA,TRBD1,TRBV18,TGTGCCAGCTCGCCGGGACAGGGGGCCAGGGAGACCCAGTACTTC,CASSPGQGARETQYF
TRBJ2-1,few,TRBD2,TRBV5-4,TGTGCCAGCAGCTGGGGACTAGCGGGGGCCATCTACAATGAGCAGTTCTTC,CASSWGLAGAIYNEQFF
TRBJ2-1,NA,TRBD2,TRBV3-1,TGTGCCAGCAGCCAAAATGGGGCTAGCGGGGTCAATGAGCAGTTCTTC,CASSQNGASGVNEQFF
TRBJ2-1,few,NA,TRBV24-1,TGTGCCACCAGTGATTTACCCCCCAGTGAGCAGTTCTTC,CATSDLPPSEQFF
TRBJ2-2,NA,NA,TRBV5-1,TGCGCCAGCAGCTCCAGGGAGGTCGGGGAGCTGTTTTTT,CASSSREVGELFF
TRBJ2-3,few,TRBD1,TRBV28,TGTGCCAGCAGTCCGCCCGGGACAGGGCTTAGCACAGATACGCAGTATTTT,CASSPPGTGLSTDTQYF
TRBJ1-1,many,NA,TRBV6-5,TGTGCCAGCAGTTACCTGACGGCCGGTGAAGCTTTCTTT,CASSYLTAGEAFF
TRBJ2-3,few,TRBD2,TRBV7-2,TGTGCCAGCAGCTTAGTTGCCGGGACTAGCGGGGCCCCAGATACGCAGTATTTT,CASSLVAGTSGAPDTQYF
TRBJ2-4,NA,TRBD2,TRBV29-1,TGCAGCGTTGTGGTTCTAGCGGGGGCTATAGCCAAAAACATTCAGTACTTC,CSVVVLAGAIAKNIQYF
TRBJ2-5,many,TRBD2,TRBV7-2,TGTGCCAGCAGCTTATCTGGTAGCGGGGGGCAAGAGACCCAGTACTTC,CASSLSGSGGQETQYF
TRBJ2-3,many,NA,TRBV12-3/TRBV12-4,TGTGCCAGCAGTTGGGGGCCAGATACGCAGTATTTT,CASSWGPDTQYF
TRBJ2-3,NA,NA,TRBV6-4,TGTGCCAGCAGTGACTCGGAGGGGGGTACAGATACGCAGTATTTT,CASSDSEGGTDTQYF
TRBJ2-2,NA,NA,TRBV21-1,TGTGCCAGCAGCAAAGTCAAGTGGGGGGCCCCGGAGCTGTTTTTT,CASSKVKWGAPELFF
TRBJ1-4,NA,NA,TRBV20-1,TGCAGTGCTCGCCCTCCGGGCTCCGCAACTAATGAAAAACTGTTTTTT,CSARPPGSATNEKLFF
TRBJ2-7,NA,NA,TRBV7-2,TGTGCCAGCAGTCACAGGGTGGGAGCGGGGCAGTACTTC,CASSHRVGAGQYF
TRBJ2-2,NA,TRBD2,TRBV7-9,TGTGCCAGCAGCGTGGGGCTAGCGGCCACCGGGGAGCTGTTTTTT,CASSVGLAATGELFF
TRBJ1-1,few,TRBD1,TRBV5-1,TGCGCCAGCAGCGCGGGACAGGGACGTGAAGCTTTCTTT,CASSAGQGREAFF
TRBJ1-3,few,NA,TRBV10-3,TGTGCCATCTCGGGGGGAGTCGGAAACACCATATATTTT,CAISGGVGNTIYF
TRBJ2-5,few,TRBD2,TRBV7-2,TGTGCCAGCAGCTTAGTGGGCGTGCGGGGGGGGGAGACCCAGTACTTC,CASSLVGVRGGETQYF
TRBJ2-1,many,NA,TRBV7-2,TGTGCCAGCAGCTCGGTGAGCTCGTACAATGAGCAGTTCTTC,CASSSVSSYNEQFF
TRBJ1-1,NA,NA,TRBV3-1,TGTGCCAGCAGCCCCCGGGTAACCTCGGCCGAAGCTTTCTTT,CASSPRVTSAEAFF
TRBJ1-6,NA,TRBD1,TRBV27,TGTGCCAGCAGTTTATGGCAAGGACAGGGGCAATATAATTCACCCCTCCACTTT,CASSLWQGQGQYNSPLHF
TRBJ1-2,many,NA,TRBV7-2,TGTGCCAGCAGCTTAGCCATCTCCGCCCGGGGTGGCTACACCTTC,CASSLAISARGGYTF
TRBJ2-5,few,NA,TRBV2,TGTGCCAGCAGTAGGGGCCTCTGGGAGACCCAGTACTTC,CASSRGLWETQYF
TRBJ2-3,few,NA,TRBV2,TGTGCCAGCAGTGATGGGGTTAGCACAGATACGCAGTATTTT,CASSDGVSTDTQYF
TRBJ1-2,few,TRBD1,TRBV6-2/TRBV6-3,TGTGCCAGCAGTTACTCGATCAAGGGACAGGGTAACTATGGCTACACCTTC,CASSYSIKGQGNYGYTF
TRBJ2-2,few,NA,TRBV5-1,TGCGCCAGCAGCTTGCATTTGGGAACCGCGAACACCGGGGAGCTGTTTTTT,CASSLHLGTANTGELFF
TRBJ2-3,NA,TRBD2,TRBV5-1,TGCGCCAGCAGCCCTGGGGAGGGAGCGGATACGCAGTATTTT,CASSPGEGADTQYF
TRBJ1-2,NA,NA,TRBV2,TGTGCCAGCAGCGAAGACTTGGCCGGCTACACCTTC,CASSEDLAGYTF
TRBJ1-1,few,NA,TRBV20-1,TGCAGTGCTAGGGAGGGTGCGATGAACACTGAAGCTTTCTTT,CSAREGAMNTEAFF
TRBJ2-1,NA,TRBD1,TRBV29-1,TGCAGCGCATTCCGTCGGTACAGGGGAACCCATGAGCAGTTCTTC,CSAFRRYRGTHEQFF
TRBJ2-7,NA,TRBD2,TRBV18,TGTGCCAGCTCACATACTAGCGGGGGGGAAAGCCCCAGCGAGCAGTACTTC,CASSHTSGGESPSEQYF
TRBJ1-4,NA,NA,TRBV7-2,TGTGCCAGCAGCCCCGACAGGACCATAGGCAAACTGTTTTTT,CASSPDRTIGKLFF
TRBJ2-7,NA,TRBD2,TRBV15,TGTGCCACCAGCAGAGATAGGTGGGGGGGTTCCTACGAGCAGTACTTC,CATSRDRWGGSYEQYF
TRBJ1-2,few,TRBD1,TRBV6-5,TGTGCCAGCAGCCAGGACAGGGGGGATGGCTACACCTTC,CASSQDRGDGYTF
TRBJ2-1,NA,TRBD2,TRBV7-3,TGTGCCAGCAGCTTAAGAACTAGCGGGGGGCCGGATGAGCAGTTCTTC,CASSLRTSGGPDEQFF
TRBJ1-4,many,NA,TRBV15,TGTGCCACCAGCAGAGATCGGGGCAGATCGGGTCAAACTAATGAAAAACTGTTTTTT,CATSRDRGRSGQTNEKLFF
TRBJ1-6,few,NA,TRBV7-9,TGTGCCAGCAGCTGGGCCACCTATAATTCACCCCTCCACTTT,CASSWATYNSPLHF
TRBJ2-7,few,NA,TRBV5-1,TGCGCCAGCAGCCTGGCGGGGAAAACCTACGAGCAGTACTTC,CASSLAGKTYEQYF
TRBJ1-5,few,NA,TRBV4-3,TGCGCCAGCAGCCAAGGCGGGCAGGGCTATCAGCCCCAGCATTTT,CASSQGGQGYQPQHF
TRBJ2-1,NA,NA,TRBV5-1,TGCGCCAGCAGCTTGGGGGACCCCAACCGGGGAGAGCAGTTCTTC,CASSLGDPNRGEQFF
TRBJ1-5,few,NA,TRBV19,TGTGCCAGTAGTACCCGATTCAATCAGCCCCAGCATTTT,CASSTRFNQPQHF
TRBJ2-3,few,NA,TRBV7-3,TGTGCCAGCAGCCGCGGAGGGGGACTCTCAGATACGCAGTATTTT,CASSRGGGLSDTQYF
TRBJ1-5,few,NA,TRBV21-1,TGTGCCAGCAGCAAATATCCGAGATCACAGGGGATGGGGCAGCCCCAGCATTTT,CASSKYPRSQGMGQPQHF
TRBJ2-1,NA,NA,TRBV2,TGTGCCAGCAGCCTGGAGGGCGGGGAGGATGAGCAGTTCTTC,CASSLEGGEDEQFF
TRBJ2-3,few,TRBD1,TRBV4-3,TGCGCCAGCAGCCAGGGACAGGCAGATACGCAGTATTTT,CASSQGQADTQYF
TRBJ2-7,many,NA,TRBV12-3/TRBV12-4,TGTGCCAGCAGTTCCGGCTACGAGCAGTACTTC,CASSSGYEQYF
TRBJ1-2,few,NA,TRBV6-5,TGTGCCAGCAGTTACCTTGCTGGGGGCTACACCTTC,CASSYLAGGYTF